A single sample is the source of the 27 T cell receptor beta chains below, sequenced in a study of type 1 and type 2 diabetes patients (TCRdb year 2016). TCRdb records Illumina MiSeq as the sequencer. Genomic DNA from sorted T cell subsets served as template for TCRbeta CDR3 amplification. The TCRbeta CDR3 region was amplified by multiplex PCR using 30 forward and 13 reverse primers. TCRdb's own reprocessing of the public reads used fastp at Q25 and MiXCR and kept productive beta chains. Records with the same CDR3 protein are collapsed into one entry carrying the most frequent genes and DNA. The sample has more than 250,000 distinct CDR3 sequences on record, approximately 50% of them singletons. 12% to 15% of the sample goes to the ten largest clones. Sample: peripheral blood mononuclear cells (PBMCs). The source of these receptors is a man younger than 35 with type 2 diabetes.

This clonotype occurred a few times. The chain carries TRBV5-1 and TRBJ2-6, with 10 bases fitting TRBD1. Germline V gene lookup returns CDR1 SGHRS and CDR2 YFSETQ. This CDR3 has 17 residues. The V and J ends lost 3 bases and 2 bases, in that order; junction bases with no gene match: 5. In nucleotides, the CDR3 is TGCGCCAGCAGCTCAACGGGACAGGGGACTGGGGCCAACGTCCTGACTTTC. It codes for CASSSTGQGTGANVLTF.

This clonotype occurred a few times. The gene calls are TRBV15 and TRBJ2-5; D call uncertain. The CDR3 is 13 residues long. The V end lost 3 bases, the J end lost 1 base, and 6 bases lay between the germline ends. Germline V lookup: CDR1 LNHNV, CDR2 YYDKDF (reference sequence). CDR3 DNA sequence: TGTGCCACCAGCAGGGCCCTCCAAGAGACCCAGTACTTC. It is translated as CATSRALQETQYF.

This clonotype was recorded once. The V and J genes are TRBV15 and TRBJ2-7; unclear D gene. This CDR3 has 11 amino acids. V lost 11 bases, J lost 5 bases, and 13 bases lay in between. Germline loops: CDR1 LNHNV, CDR2 YYDKDF (reference sequence). Written as DNA, the CDR3 is TGTGCCGGCAGCAGAAGGGACGAGCAGTACTTC. Protein product: CAGSRRDEQYF.

This clonotype was found once. At one end the junction does not follow the germline gene, possibly because of a read error. The chain combines TRBV5-1 with TRBJ2-1, with 16 nucleotides matching TRBD2. This CDR3 region has 16 residues. The germline V gene encodes CDR1 SGHRS and CDR2 YFSETQ. The CDR3 region is CASSSGTSGGAGEQFF. CDR3 coding DNA: TGTGCCAGCAGCTCTGGGACTAGCGGGGGGGCGGGTGAGCAGTTCTTC.

This clonotype showed up many times. The rearrangement joins TRBV2 to TRBJ2-7; D not certain. The germline gives CDR1 SNHLY, CDR2 FYNNEI. The CDR3 is made up of 15 amino acids. Trimming left V 7 bases short and J 1 base short, with 17 bases between. The CDR3 is CASKARQLESYEQYF. In nucleotides, the CDR3 is TGTGCCAGCAAAGCTCGTCAACTCGAGTCCTACGAGCAGTACTTC.

The J gene is TRBJ2-5, the V gene TRBV14, with 9 bases aligning to TRBD1. This CDR3 comprises 14 residues. V lost 5 bases, J lost 7 bases, and 8 bases stayed unmatched. Germline loops: CDR1 SGHDN, CDR2 FVKESK. The CDR3 coding sequence is TGTGCCAGCAGCGCCCCGGGACAGGGTGGGACCCAGTACTTC. Translation gives CASSAPGQGGTQYF.

V gene TRBV20-1 combines with J gene TRBJ1-5, with D possibly TRBD1 on 5 matching bases. CDR3 size: 13 residues. V was shortened by 3 bases and J by 0 bases, with 6 bases between the two germline ends. The germline CDR1 and CDR2 sequences are DFQATT and SNEGSKA (reference sequence). The CDR3 loop is CSARGHSNQPQHF. CDR3 sequence (DNA): TGCAGTGCTAGGGGGCATAGCAATCAGCCCCAGCATTTT.

The V and J genes are TRBV15 and TRBJ1-5; D call uncertain. Trimming left V 0 bases short and J 5 bases short, with 8 bases between. CDR1 LNHNV and CDR2 YYDKDF come from the germline V gene (reference sequence). The CDR3 consists of 14 residues. CDR3 sequence (DNA): TGTGCCACCAGCAGAGACAGAGGTGATCAGCCCCAGCATTTT. The encoded protein is CATSRDRGDQPQHF.

This clonotype was counted only a few times. The chain has TRBV2 and TRBJ2-7, with D possibly being TRBD1 or TRBD2 (5 bases each). The CDR3 loop spans 14 amino acids. The V end was cut by 7 bases, the J end by 2 bases, with 15 bases between. CDR1 is SNHLY, CDR2 FYNNEI, per germline. CDR3 sequence: CASKRTRGAYEQYF. The CDR3 DNA reads as TGTGCCAGCAAGCGAACTAGAGGGGCCTACGAGCAGTACTTC.

This chain links TRBV30 with TRBJ2-7; TRBD1 agrees at 8 bases. Germline V gives CDR1 GTSNPN, CDR2 SVGIG (reference sequence). The junction had 13 bases not matched to a gene; V was cut back by 3 bases and J by 6 bases. The CDR3 is made up of 15 amino acids. The CDR3 protein is CAWSVTSGGTGEQYF. Written as DNA, the CDR3 is TGTGCCTGGAGCGTAACGTCAGGGGGCACCGGCGAGCAGTACTTC.

This chain links TRBV12-3 or TRBV12-4 with TRBJ2-3, with D possibly being TRBD2 (5 bases). The CDR3 runs 17 residues. V was trimmed by 3 bases and J by 2 bases, leaving 18 bases between them. CDR3 nucleotides: TGTGCCAGCAGTTTGCCTATTAGGGTACGGGACACAGATACGCAGTATTTT. Translation gives CASSLPIRVRDTDTQYF.

This chain links TRBV5-5 with TRBJ2-4, with D perhaps TRBD1 or TRBD2 (5 bases each). Germline assignment: CDR1 SGHKS and CDR2 YYEKEE (reference sequence). Trimming removed 3 bases at V and 6 bases at J, with 19 bases between. The CDR3 runs 16 residues. The CDR3 DNA follows: TGTGCCAGCAGCTGGGGACCTGAGGCCTCTTTAAACATTCAGTACTTC. Translated: CASSWGPEASLNIQYF.

The chain couples TRBV20-1 to TRBJ2-3, with D perhaps TRBD1 (5 bases). With 1 base removed from V and 1 base from J, the gap between germline ends came to 9 bases. Per the germline V gene, CDR1 is DFQATT and CDR2 is SNEGSKA (reference sequence). The CDR3 spans 14 residues. CDR3 protein: CSARVPRGTDTQYF. The CDR3 nucleotides are TGCAGTGCTAGAGTGCCCAGGGGCACAGATACGCAGTATTTT.

The sample holds one count of this clonotype. The chain combines TRBV29-1 with TRBJ2-1; TRBD2 matches at 10 bases. Losses at the gene ends were 1 base for V and 6 bases for J; bases not matched to a gene: 3. The CDR3 contains 14 residues. CDR1 and CDR2 (germline): SQVTM, ANQGSEA. In nucleotides, the CDR3 is TGCAGCGTTGAAGTGGGACTAGCGACCAATGAGCAGTTCTTC. Translation gives CSVEVGLATNEQFF.

The chain uses TRBV6-4 and TRBJ2-7; 7 bases fit TRBD1. CDR1 and CDR2 (germline): MRHNA, SNTAGT. The CDR3 has 13 amino acids. The V and J ends lost 10 bases and 0 bases, in that order; junction bases with no gene match: 6. The CDR3 loop reads CATPTGHSYEQYF. The CDR3 DNA reads TGTGCCACCCCGACAGGGCACTCCTACGAGCAGTACTTC.

V and J are TRBV27 and TRBJ1-5; 8 nucleotides line up with TRBD1. The germline V gene has CDR1 MNHEY and CDR2 SMNVEV (reference sequence). This CDR3 has 17 residues. The J segment lost 4 bases and the V segment lost 0 bases, leaving 8 bases of the junction unmatched. For the CDR3, the DNA is TGTGCCAGCAGTTTATCGATGCCGACAGGGGAGAATCAGCCCCAGCATTTT. It translates to CASSLSMPTGENQPQHF.

This clonotype has more than one count but fewer than ten. The chain is built from TRBV27 and TRBJ2-5, with D tentatively TRBD2 (5 bases). The CDR3 is 16 amino acids. V was clipped by 7 bases and J by 4 bases, with 22 bases between them. The germline V gene has CDR1 MNHEY and CDR2 SMNVEV (reference sequence). CDR3 nucleotides: TGTGCCAGCACCAGACTGGACTCCCCTGACGGAGAGACCCAGTACTTC. Protein product: CASTRLDSPDGETQYF.

This clonotype was picked up a small number of times. The DNA for the CDR3 is TGTGCCAGCAGTGAAGTTTGGGCAGACATATCTGAAGCTTTCTTT. This sequence encodes CASSEVWADISEAFF. The genes are TRBV2 and TRBJ1-1; D uncertain. In germline, CDR1 is SNHLY, CDR2 FYNNEI. There are 15 residues in the CDR3. The V and J ends lost 1 base and 6 bases respectively, with 15 bases between them.

In its sample, this clonotype was seen a few times. The chain couples TRBV6-6 to TRBJ1-2; TRBD1 aligns across 10 bases. CDR1 and CDR2 (germline): MNHNY, SVGAGI (reference sequence). The V and J ends lost 5 bases and 3 bases, in that order; junction bases with no gene match: 15. This CDR3 has 18 residues. CDR3 nucleotide sequence: TGTGCCAGCAGTCTCCGGGCGAATCGGGACAGGGGTGACTATGGCTACACCTTC. It is translated as CASSLRANRDRGDYGYTF.

The chain has TRBV2 and TRBJ2-3, with unresolved D. CDR1 SNHLY and CDR2 FYNNEI come from the germline V gene. Trimming removed 5 bases at V and 7 bases at J, with 4 bases between. The CDR3 length is 10 residues. CDR3 coding DNA: TGTGCCAGCAGTATATATACGCAGTATTTT. Translating it yields CASSIYTQYF.

The chain has TRBV12-3 or TRBV12-4 and TRBJ1-2; D uncertain. The CDR3 has 13 residues. The V and J ends lost 5 bases and 4 bases respectively, with 11 bases between them. The CDR3, as DNA: TGTGCCAGCAGTAAAGGAGAAGGCTATGGCTACACCTTC. Protein: CASSKGEGYGYTF.

The chain recombines TRBV12-3 or TRBV12-4 with TRBJ1-1, with a possible D match to TRBD1 (5 bases). The CDR3 is made up of 15 amino acids. Trimming left V 6 bases short and J 0 bases short, with 14 bases between. The CDR3 loop reads CASSTRTRLNTEAFF. The CDR3 nucleotides read TGTGCCAGCAGCACCCGGACAAGACTGAACACTGAAGCTTTCTTT.

This clonotype was counted between two and nine times. This chain uses TRBV7-2 with TRBJ1-2, with 10 bases that match TRBD1. The CDR3 has 16 amino acids. The germline gives CDR1 SGHTA, CDR2 FQGNSA. V shed 0 bases and J 8 bases; nucleotides not matched to a gene: 9. In DNA, the CDR3 is TGTGCCAGCAGCTTAGCGGAGACAGGGGGCAATCGGGGCTACACCTTC. Its protein is CASSLAETGGNRGYTF.

The V call is TRBV30, the J call TRBJ2-3; 9 positions match TRBD2. J lost 3 bases, V lost 4 bases, and 8 bases had no gene match. The length of the CDR3 is 15 residues. Germline-derived CDR1 and CDR2 are GTSNPN and SVGIG (reference sequence). Here the CDR3 DNA reads TGTGCCTGGATATTAGCGGGAGCTCTTACAGATACGCAGTATTTT. This gives the protein CAWILAGALTDTQYF. Variable domain in full (rest from reference TRBV30 and TRBJ2-3): SQTIHQWPATLVQPVGSPLSLECTVEGTSNPNLYWYRQAAGRGLQLLFYSVGIGQISSEVPQNLSASRPQDRQFILSSKKLLLSDSGFYLCAWILAGALTDTQYFGPGTRLTVL.

The sample holds a few counts of this clonotype. The V call is TRBV5-1, the J call TRBJ2-7; 12 bases are a match to TRBD2. CDR1 and CDR2 from the germline V gene are SGHRS and YFSETQ. This CDR3 is built from 15 residues. The ends lost 0 bases at V and 6 bases at J; junction bases unmatched: 4. This CDR3 is CASSLGGLAGTEQYF. In DNA form, the CDR3 reads TGCGCCAGCAGCTTGGGCGGACTAGCGGGGACCGAGCAGTACTTC.

A few counts support this clonotype. The genes are TRBV30 and TRBJ2-7; weak D call: TRBD2 (6 bases). Trimming shortened V by 0 bases and J by 0 bases, and 12 bases separated the two germline ends. Germline V CDR1 and CDR2: GTSNPN, SVGIG (reference sequence). The CDR3 totals 15 residues. CDR3 sequence: CAWSVQAGTSYEQYF. CDR3 nucleotides: TGTGCCTGGAGTGTACAGGCGGGAACCTCCTACGAGCAGTACTTC.

The J gene is TRBJ2-7, the V gene TRBV10-1; 11 bases agree with TRBD2. The germline V gene encodes CDR1 WNHNN and CDR2 SYGVQD (reference sequence). V lost 6 bases to trimming and J lost 4 bases; unmatched junction nucleotides: 8. The CDR3 consists of 15 residues. CDR3 sequence (DNA): TGCGCCAGCAGCGTAGCGGGAGGGCCGACGTACGAGCAGTACTTC. Residues: CASSVAGGPTYEQYF.